This T cell receptor (beta chain) was identified during a study of patients and donors after allogeneic stem cell transplantation (dated by TCRdb to between 2020 and 2021). Receptor amplification or capture employed RT-PCR. The reads were generated on a NextSeq 550. Using fastp trimming at Q25 and MiXCR clonotype assembly, TCRdb reanalyzed the public sequencing data and kept in-frame beta chains. Merged by CDR3 protein, the rows form single entries marked with the most common genes and DNA. The sample data list about 400,000 distinct CDR3 sequences, and 15% to 20% of these were observed just once. The ten largest clonotypes hold around 6.8% of the sample. Comments on this clonotype: Its antigen specificity is not known. The record has no base qualities; no much larger clone is one base away.

Sequencing used blood, either unsorted or a sorted T cell fraction (not recorded which). The receptor was isolated from a human donor who was either an allogeneic HSCT recipient or a stem cell or donor lymphocyte infusion donor (not recorded which). It is not recorded whose cells these are; they may come from a transplant donor.

In nucleotides, the sequence is TGTGCCAGCAGCCTTACAAGGGTTTACCCCCACGAGCAGTACTTC. Translated, this gives CASSLTRVYPHEQYF. The V and J genes are TRBV7-8 and TRBJ2-7, with the D gene too uncertain to name. From the cysteine up to the phenylalanine, the CDR3 has a length of 15 residues. Just CDR3 DNA is preserved here, 45 bases in frame from base 1. Trimming takes 5 bases from V and 5 bases from J, and the germline ends sit 19 bases apart. CDR1 and CDR2 (SGHVS, FQNEAQ) derive from the germline V gene.